The clone carrying this T cell receptor (beta chain) was found many times. The antigen is undetermined. As previously described, bulk TCR libraries were made using listed TCR primers. TCRdb re-called the PCR reads with MiXCR, one entry per CDR3 protein. Altogether 490,000 or so distinct CDR3 sequences are present, 25% being singletons, with the ten largest covering around 0.8%. This entry is derived from a study of molecular identifiers for immune sequencing clone quantification. Overall study findings and caveats: Under 1% of molecules in naive cells, but over 98% of effector molecules, belonged to clones above 20 RNA copies.

The V gene's germline CDR1 is SGHDN and CDR2 FVKESK. The CDR3 is made up of 14 amino acids. The V end was cut by 4 bases, the J end by 3 bases, with 13 bases between. Sequences were obtained from naive CD8+ T cells from blood, with Jurkat cell RNA spiked in. Subset of the sample: FACS-sorted CD8+CD4-CCR7+CD45RA+ naive T cells. This sequence joins TRBV14 and TRBJ2-7; D assignment may be TRBD1 or TRBD2 (5 bases each). The clonotype comes from a human donor in good health. Some libraries in this study had Jurkat cell RNA spiked in. The CDR3 loop reads CASSLTGTIYEQYF. The CDR3 DNA reads TGTGCCAGCAGCCTGACCGGGACGATCTACGAGCAGTACTTC.